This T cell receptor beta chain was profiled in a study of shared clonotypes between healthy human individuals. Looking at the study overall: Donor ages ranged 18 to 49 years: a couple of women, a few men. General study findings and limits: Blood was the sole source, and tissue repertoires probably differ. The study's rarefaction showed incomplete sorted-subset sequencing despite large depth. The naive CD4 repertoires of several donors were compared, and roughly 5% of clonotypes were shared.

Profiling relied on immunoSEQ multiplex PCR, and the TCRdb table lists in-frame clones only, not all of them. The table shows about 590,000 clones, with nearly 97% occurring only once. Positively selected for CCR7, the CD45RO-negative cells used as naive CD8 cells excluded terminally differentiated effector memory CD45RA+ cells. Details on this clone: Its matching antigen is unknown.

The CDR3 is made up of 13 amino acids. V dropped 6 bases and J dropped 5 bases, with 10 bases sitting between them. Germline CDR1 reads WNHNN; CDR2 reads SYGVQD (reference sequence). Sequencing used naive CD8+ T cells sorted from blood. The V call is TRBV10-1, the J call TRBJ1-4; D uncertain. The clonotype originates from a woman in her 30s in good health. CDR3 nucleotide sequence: TGCGCCAGCAGCTCAAACGAGAATGAAAAACTGTTTTTT. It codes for CASSSNENEKLFF.